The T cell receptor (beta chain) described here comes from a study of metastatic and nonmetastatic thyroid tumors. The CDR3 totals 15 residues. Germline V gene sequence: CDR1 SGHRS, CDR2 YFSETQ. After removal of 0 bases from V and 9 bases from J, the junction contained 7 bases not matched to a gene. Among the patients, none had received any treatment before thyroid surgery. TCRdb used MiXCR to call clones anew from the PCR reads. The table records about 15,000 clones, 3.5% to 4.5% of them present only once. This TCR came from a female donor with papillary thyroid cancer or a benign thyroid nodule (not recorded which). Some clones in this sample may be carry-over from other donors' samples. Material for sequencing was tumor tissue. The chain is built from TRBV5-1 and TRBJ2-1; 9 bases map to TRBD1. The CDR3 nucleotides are TGCGCCAGCAGCTTGGGACAGGGGGGACGTAGTGAGCAGTTCTTC. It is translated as CASSLGQGGRSEQFF.